These T cell receptor beta chains were read from a single sample in a study of blood T cell repertoires in COVID-19. The protocol was immunoSEQ multiplex PCR, while the TCRdb copy is restricted to in-frame clones and leaves out a portion. The sample includes 150,000 to 200,000 clones, approximately 81% of them seen just once. The specimen was peripheral blood. The receptors stem from a woman older than 75 with active or convalescent COVID-19. The CDR3 runs from the conserved cysteine through the conserved F or W. D genes are given only for firm matches. The size field is filled for only some rows; it gives once, few, many or a size class.

>TRBD1|TRBJ1-2|TRBV2|-
TGTGCCAGCACCAGGTATCGGGACAGTTCTAACTATGGCTACACCTTC
CASTRYRDSSNYGYTF
>-|TRBJ1-1|TRBV6-2/TRBV6-3|-
TGTGCCAGCAGTACGGACTGGCCGAACACTGAAGCTTTCTTT
CASSTDWPNTEAFF
>TRBD2|TRBJ2-7|TRBV4-1|-
TGCGCCAGCAGCCAAGATTCCGGACTAGCGGTACCAGGGGAGCAGTACTTC
CASSQDSGLAVPGEQYF
>TRBD2|TRBJ2-3|TRBV14|-
TGTGCCAGCAGCCCCCGACTAGCGGCTAGCACAGATACGCAGTATTTT
CASSPRLAASTDTQYF
>TRBD2|TRBJ2-2|TRBV18|many
TGTGCCAGCTCACCCCTCTCAGCGGGATATAACACCGGGGAGCTGTTTTTT
CASSPLSAGYNTGELFF
>-|TRBJ1-1|TRBV6-2/TRBV6-3|-
TGTGCCAGCAGTCCCCGCGGAGATAGGTACACTGAAGCTTTCTTT
CASSPRGDRYTEAFF
>TRBD2|TRBJ2-1|TRBV5-4|-
TGTGCCAGCAGCTTGGGACTAGCGGGAGCTCTCTCCTACAATGAGCAGTTCTTC
CASSLGLAGALSYNEQFF
>-|TRBJ2-5|TRBV6-5|-
TGTGCCAGCAGTTACGTACAGGGTTCAACCCAGTACTTC
CASSYVQGSTQYF
>-|TRBJ2-1|TRBV24-1|-
TGTGCCACCAGTGAGACAGGACCATCCTCCTACAATGAGCAGTTCTTC
CATSETGPSSYNEQFF
>TRBD2|TRBJ2-3|TRBV30|-
TGTGCCTGGAGAAATAGCGGGAGTGGAGATACGCAGTATTTT
CAWRNSGSGDTQYF
>-|TRBJ2-7|TRBV3-1/TRBV3-2|few
TGTGCCAGCAGCCAAGACCCCGCCGGGGAGCAGTACTTC
CASSQDPAGEQYF
>TRBD1|TRBJ2-7|TRBV2|-
TGTGCCAGCAGTGAGGGGAACAGGGGTGTTACCTACGAGCAGTACTTC
CASSEGNRGVTYEQYF
>TRBD1|TRBJ1-2|TRBV28|-
TGTGCCAGCAGCCGCCTCGGACAGGGGGCCTCTGGCTACACCTTC
CASSRLGQGASGYTF
>-|TRBJ1-3|TRBV7-2|-
TGTGCCAGCAGCCAACAGGGAAACACCATATATTTT
CASSQQGNTIYF
>-|TRBJ2-2|TRBV9|-
TGTGCCAGCAGCTCCCTAGTTGGGGGGAGCCCTAGGGCAGGGGAGCTGTTTTTT
CASSSLVGGSPRAGELFF
>TRBD1|TRBJ1-2|TRBV4-1|-
TGCGCCAGCAGCCAACCACAGGGGGTGTATGGCTACACCTTC
CASSQPQGVYGYTF
>-|TRBJ2-7|TRBV5-1|-
TGCGCCAGCAGCTTCCCGGAGAGTTCCTACGAGCAGTACTTC
CASSFPESSYEQYF
>-|TRBJ2-1|TRBV7-3|few
TGTGCCAGCAGCTTAGGGGCCACTAATGAGCAGTTCTTC
CASSLGATNEQFF
>-|TRBJ2-7|TRBV28|-
TGTGCCAGCAGTTTCCCGAACGGGGGCTACGAGCAGTACTTC
CASSFPNGGYEQYF
>-|TRBJ1-1|TRBV5-1|-
TGCGCCAGCAGTGGCCCGGGGGTCCCTGAAGCTTTCTTT
CASSGPGVPEAFF
>-|TRBJ1-1|TRBV18|-
TGTGCCAGCCGAGGGATCCGGGGGACTGAAGCTTTCTTT
CASRGIRGTEAFF
>TRBD2|TRBJ2-2|TRBV5-4|-
TGTGCCAGCAGCCAGGGACTAGCGGGAACCACCGGGGAGCTGTTTTTT
CASSQGLAGTTGELFF
>-|TRBJ1-1|TRBV5-8|-
TGTGCCAGCAGCCGCTACCACACTGAAGCTTTCTTT
CASSRYHTEAFF
>TRBD1|TRBJ2-1|TRBV3-1/TRBV3-2|-
TGTGCCAGCAGCCTCCGGGACAGCGGCTCCTACAATGAGCAGTTCTTC
CASSLRDSGSYNEQFF
>TRBD2|TRBJ2-1|TRBV18|-
TGTGCCAGCTCACCACCGACAGCGGGGGGTGAGCAGTTCTTC
CASSPPTAGGEQFF
>-|TRBJ2-7|TRBV30|-
TGTGCCTGGAGTCCCGTGAGCTACGAGCAGTACTTC
CAWSPVSYEQYF
>-|TRBJ1-5|TRBV12-3/TRBV12-4|-
TGTGCCAGCAGTCGTGGGCCTCCGCCCCAGCATTTT
CASSRGPPPQHF
>TRBD2|TRBJ2-1|TRBV7-8|-
TGTGCCAGCAGCTTAGTGGGGCTGGCGGGAGGGCCCTCGGATGAGCAGTTCTTC
CASSLVGLAGGPSDEQFF
>TRBD1|TRBJ1-6|TRBV2|few
TGTGCCAGCAGTGTGGGGACAGCTAAGCCTAGTTCACCCCTCCACTTT
CASSVGTAKPSSPLHF
>-|TRBJ2-2|TRBV3-1/TRBV3-2|-
TGTGCCAGCAGCTCCCGAGGGGGAACCGGGGAGCTGTTTTTT
CASSSRGGTGELFF
>-|TRBJ1-4|TRBV29-1|-
TGCAGCGTTTCCAGGGGAGAAGAAAAACTGTTTTTT
CSVSRGEEKLFF
>TRBD2|TRBJ2-1|TRBV3-1/TRBV3-2|-
TGTGCCAGCAGCCAAGTGCTAGCGGGCGAGCAGTTCTTC
CASSQVLAGEQFF
>TRBD2|TRBJ2-5|TRBV7-9|-
TGTGCCAGCAGCTCTGGACTAGCGTTACCCTGGTTGTACTTC
CASSSGLALPWLYF
>TRBD2|TRBJ2-7|TRBV15|few
TGTGCCACCAGCCCTAGGGCTAGCGGGCCCTACGAGCAGTACTTC
CATSPRASGPYEQYF
>TRBD1|TRBJ1-1|TRBV29-1|-
TGCAGCGTTGAGGGACAGGGGGCCGGTGAAGCTTTCTTT
CSVEGQGAGEAFF
>-|TRBJ1-1|TRBV7-3|-
TGTGCCAGCAGCTTAAGTTCCCAGACAGGCGAAGCTTTCTTT
CASSLSSQTGEAFF
>TRBD1|TRBJ1-3|TRBV3-1/TRBV3-2|-
TGTGCCAGCAGCCAGGGACAGGGGGCAGGTGGAAACACCATATATTTT
CASSQGQGAGGNTIYF
>-|TRBJ2-3|TRBV5-4|-
TGTGCCAGCAGCTTGTGGAGGTTCACAGATACGCAGTATTTT
CASSLWRFTDTQYF
>TRBD2|TRBJ2-7|TRBV6-5|-
TGTGCCAGCAGTTACTCGATAGCGGGAGTCTCCTACGAGCAGTACTTC
CASSYSIAGVSYEQYF
>TRBD1|TRBJ1-6|TRBV28|few
TGTGCCAGCAGTTTCCCCTTGACAGGGAGCCTTGCTTCACCCCTCCACTTT
CASSFPLTGSLASPLHF
>TRBD1|TRBJ1-1|TRBV18|-
TGTGCCAGCTCACCCTCGACAGGGAATGAAGCTTTCTTT
CASSPSTGNEAFF
>-|TRBJ2-1|TRBV7-9|-
TGTGCCAGCAGCTTAGACCAGTCCTACAATGAGCAGTTCTTC
CASSLDQSYNEQFF
>TRBD1|TRBJ1-2|TRBV19|-
TGTGCCAGTAGTCCCCGCGACAGGGTCGGCGGCTACACCTTC
CASSPRDRVGGYTF
>-|TRBJ1-2|TRBV28|-
TGTGCCAGCAAAGCGGGCAGCTTTTATGGCTACACCTTC
CASKAGSFYGYTF
>-|TRBJ2-5|TRBV28|-
TGTGCCAGCAGTTTACCGAGGGTGCCCAAGACCCAGTACTTC
CASSLPRVPKTQYF
>TRBD1|TRBJ1-1|TRBV28|-
TGTGCCAGCAGTTTCAGTCTCAAGTCCCGGGACAGGGATTGGGTAGTGGACACTGAAGCTTTCTTT
CASSFSLKSRDRDWVVDTEAFF
>TRBD1|TRBJ1-2|TRBV5-6|-
TGTGCCAGCAGCTTGGCGGGACAGGGTGGCTACACCTTC
CASSLAGQGGYTF
>TRBD2|TRBJ2-3|TRBV7-8|-
TGTGCCAGCAGCCCGGGGGCTAGCGGGAGCGGCACAGATACGCAGTATTTT
CASSPGASGSGTDTQYF